Presented here are 26 T cell receptor beta chains from one specimen sequenced in a study of blood T cell repertoires in COVID-19 (dated by TCRdb to the early 2020s). Preparation of the library involved the immunoSEQ multiplex PCR assay. Drawn from immuneACCESS, this table holds only the in-frame rearrangements with V and J called that TCRdb kept. Clones are partly lost; checked studies trace under half to an unresolved V gene and leave the rest unexplained. In all, the sample holds about 470,000 clones, and roughly 87% of those were seen once. The ten largest clones add up to roughly 0.7% of the sample. The source material was PBMCs or T cells enriched from blood (not recorded which). These receptors were collected from a young woman who had recovered from COVID-19.

This chain links TRBV7-9 with TRBJ2-7; 7 bases fit TRBD2. With 0 bases clipped from V and 2 bases from J, the junction kept 1 base outside the gene matches. The CDR3 is 14 amino acids. The germline V gene encodes CDR1 SEHNR and CDR2 FQNEAQ (reference sequence). This chain's CDR3 is CASSLAGTTYEQYF. The CDR3 nucleotides read TGTGCCAGCAGCTTAGCGGGGACTACCTACGAGCAGTACTTC.

The V gene is TRBV19, the J gene TRBJ2-7; TRBD2 agrees at 9 bases. CDR1 is LNHDA and CDR2 is SQIVND in the germline V gene (reference sequence). V lost 5 bases, J lost 5 bases, and 13 bases stayed unmatched. The CDR3 runs 16 residues. CDR3 sequence reads: CASSSRGGGALDEQYF. CDR3 nucleotides: TGTGCCAGTAGTTCGAGAGGCGGGGGGGCCTTGGACGAGCAGTACTTC.

The J gene is TRBJ2-7, the V gene TRBV6-5; 8 nucleotides line up with TRBD2. The CDR3 consists of 11 residues. J lost 6 bases, V lost 6 bases, and 1 base had no gene match. Germline CDR1 and CDR2: MNHEY and SVGAGI. The CDR3 spells CASSLAGEQYF. The CDR3 bases are TGTGCCAGCAGCCTAGCGGGCGAGCAGTACTTC.

This sequence joins TRBV7-9 and TRBJ2-7; no firm D call. The CDR3 contains 14 residues. V shed 5 bases and J shed 2 bases, with 13 bases lying between them. Germline V gene lookup returns CDR1 SEHNR and CDR2 FQNEAQ (reference sequence). The CDR3 bases are TGTGCCAGCAGCCCTCGGGTCCTGCCCTACGAGCAGTACTTC. It codes for CASSPRVLPYEQYF.

J is TRBJ2-5 and V is TRBV7-9; D gene uncertain. The CDR3 spans 15 residues. Germline CDR1 is SEHNR and CDR2 is FQNEAQ (reference sequence). V was pared by 0 bases and J by 4 bases, with 12 bases between. The CDR3 reads CASSLAGYLRETQYF. The CDR3 bases are TGTGCCAGCAGCTTAGCCGGGTACCTCAGAGAGACCCAGTACTTC.

V gene TRBV18 combines with J gene TRBJ2-1; 8 bases line up with TRBD2. Germline CDR1 reads KGHSH; CDR2 reads LQKENI. Losses at the gene ends were 2 bases for V and 3 bases for J; bases not matched to a gene: 3. The CDR3 contains 15 residues. CDR3 DNA: TGTGCCAGCTCACCATCGGGGGGGAACTACAATGAGCAGTTCTTC. Its translation is CASSPSGGNYNEQFF.

This chain joins TRBV21-1 and TRBJ2-4; TRBD2 reflects the table's D call only, with no check against the DNA. TRBV21-1 counts as a pseudogene. CDR3 length equals 14 residues. CDR3 in amino acids: CASSFRTRGNIQYF. DNA for the CDR3: TGTGCCAGCAGCTTCCGGACCCGGGGGAACATTCAGTACTTC.

This chain joins TRBV5-4 and TRBJ1-1; D is unresolved. Between the trimmed V and J ends, which lost 0 bases and 4 bases, there was a span of 10 bases. This CDR3 contains 14 residues. From germline, CDR1 is SGHNT and CDR2 YYREEE (reference sequence). The CDR3 sequence: CASSLASVSTEAFF. The CDR3 region has the DNA TGTGCCAGCAGCTTGGCGTCAGTCAGCACTGAAGCTTTCTTT.

The CDR3 DNA sequence: TGTGCCAGCAGGGTCGGGGAGGAAGCTTTCTTT. Translation gives CASRVGEEAFF. This chain links TRBV21-1 with TRBJ1-1. TRBV21-1 represents a pseudogene. This CDR3 comprises 11 residues.

The V call is TRBV9, the J call TRBJ2-5, with 9 positions matching TRBD1. Germline V gene data show CDR1 as SGDLS and CDR2 as YYNGEE. Germline trimming cut 4 bases from V and 2 bases from J; bases unmatched to any gene: 3. CDR3 size: 14 residues. CDR3 amino acids: CASSPGQGQETQYF. CDR3 sequence (DNA): TGTGCCAGCAGCCCGGGACAGGGTCAAGAGACCCAGTACTTC.

The V and J genes are TRBV12-3 or TRBV12-4 and TRBJ1-1, with a tentative D call TRBD1 (5 bases). Deletions cut 11 bases from V and 4 bases from J, with 11 bases between. This CDR3 is built from 11 residues. The CDR3 region is CAGQRVTEAFF. The DNA of the CDR3 is TGTGCCGGACAAAGGGTCACTGAAGCTTTCTTT.

The chain has TRBV6-6 and TRBJ1-1; 8 positions agree with TRBD1. Trimming took 6 bases from V and 1 from J; bases not matched to a gene: 7. Germline CDR1 is MNHNY and CDR2 is SVGAGI (reference sequence). CDR3 length: 15 amino acids. Here the CDR3 reads CASRTPGTGNTEAFF. The CDR3 DNA sequence: TGTGCCAGCAGGACTCCCGGGACAGGGAACACTGAAGCTTTCTTT.

This rearrangement joins TRBV6-4 to TRBJ2-3, with TRBD2 as a possible D gene (5 bases). Trimming left V 10 bases short and J 6 bases short, with 17 bases between. The germline CDR1 and CDR2 sequences are MRHNA and SNTAGT. CDR3 size: 13 residues. CDR3 DNA: TGTGCCACCCTGGACCGGGAATCCGATACGCAGTATTTT. It translates to CATLDRESDTQYF.

V gene TRBV5-1 combines with J gene TRBJ1-6, with 7 bases that match TRBD1. The V gene's germline CDR1 is SGHRS and CDR2 YFSETQ. Trimming cost V 0 bases and J 7 bases; bases outside gene matches: 4. The CDR3 has 15 amino acids. CDR3 nucleotides: TGCGCCAGCAGCTTGGAGGGACAGCTAAATTCACCCCTCCACTTT. Translated, it gives CASSLEGQLNSPLHF. Filled out from reference TRBV5-1 and TRBJ1-6, the complete variable domain reads KAGVTQTPRYLIKTRGQQVTLSCSPISGHRSVSWYQQTPGQGLQFLFEYFSETQRNKGNFPGRFSGRQFSNSRSEMNVSTLELGDSALYLCASSLEGQLNSPLHFGNGTRLTVT.

The V gene is TRBV7-2, the J gene TRBJ2-1, with 7 bases that match TRBD2. CDR1 is SGHTA and CDR2 is FQGNSA in the germline V gene. The CDR3 is made up of 18 amino acids. The ends lost 5 bases at V and 6 bases at J; junction bases unmatched: 19. The CDR3 bases are TGTGCCAGCAGCCCAGCGACGGGGAGGGGATGGGACTTCAATGAGCAGTTCTTC. Its protein is CASSPATGRGWDFNEQFF.

About this clone itself: The same CDR3 arises from other DNA sequences in this sample as well. Here the CDR3 reads CASSSRGYTEAFF. CDR3 nucleotides: TGTGCCAGTAGTTCCAGGGGTTACACTGAAGCTTTCTTT. This sequence joins TRBV19 and TRBJ1-1, with D possibly TRBD1 on 6 matching bases. The length of the CDR3 is 13 residues. V lost 5 bases, J lost 3 bases, and 10 bases lay in between. Per the germline V gene, CDR1 is LNHDA and CDR2 is SQIVND (reference sequence).

This sequence joins TRBV11-2 and TRBJ1-6; D is unresolved. The CDR3 has 18 residues. The germline gives CDR1 SGHAT, CDR2 FQNNGV. The V end was cut by 1 base, the J end by 6 bases, with 19 bases between. CDR3 residues: CASSLVGSLGRGNSPLHF. CDR3 coding DNA: TGTGCCAGCAGCTTAGTGGGGTCGCTGGGTCGGGGTAATTCACCCCTCCACTTT.

The V call is TRBV13, the J call TRBJ1-1, with D possibly being TRBD1 (5 bases). Trimming stripped 4 bases from V and 8 bases from J, with 11 bases between. Germline V gives CDR1 PRHDT, CDR2 FYEKMQ (reference sequence). The CDR3 extends over 12 amino acids. CDR3 bases: TGTGCCAGCAGCTCTCGCGGGGGGGAAGCTTTCTTT. Amino acid sequence: CASSSRGGEAFF.

V and J are TRBV28 and TRBJ1-1, with 8 bases that match TRBD1. J was trimmed by 4 bases and V by 2 bases; bases with no gene match: 3. The CDR3 loop spans 14 amino acids. CDR1 and CDR2 (germline): MDHEN, SYDVKM. The CDR3 spells CASSLPGGGTEAFF. The CDR3 DNA is TGTGCCAGCAGTTTACCAGGGGGCGGCACTGAAGCTTTCTTT.

The chain links TRBV4-1 to TRBJ2-7; 8 bases align to TRBD2. Germline V gene data show CDR1 as MGHRA and CDR2 as YSYEKL. The CDR3 covers 16 residues. V trimming: 0 bases; J trimming: 4 bases; junction bases outside the gene matches: 8. CDR3 nucleotide sequence: TGCGCCAGCAGCCAAGATTCGCGGGGGGCCTCTTACGAGCAGTACTTC. The encoded protein is CASSQDSRGASYEQYF.

The rearrangement links TRBV6-5 to TRBJ2-6; 7 positions match TRBD1. The CDR3 consists of 14 residues. Germline V lookup: CDR1 MNHEY, CDR2 SVGAGI. V lost 7 bases and J lost 16; bases outside the gene matches: 16. CDR3 in DNA: TGTGCCAGCATCACAAACCAAAGACAGGGCATGCTGACTTTC. Translating it yields CASITNQRQGMLTF.

The chain recombines TRBV10-3 with TRBJ2-3, with 12 bases aligning to TRBD2. The CDR3 is 16 residues long. Germline V gives CDR1 ENHRY, CDR2 SYGVKD. J gave up 0 bases and V 4 bases, and 2 bases lay outside the gene matches. The CDR3 coding sequence is TGTGCCATCAGTGGGACTAGCGGGGATAGCACAGATACGCAGTATTTT. Translating gives CAISGTSGDSTDTQYF.

V gene TRBV5-1 combines with J gene TRBJ1-1; 7 nucleotides agree with TRBD1. The CDR3 runs 14 residues. V lost 4 bases, J lost 5 bases, and 8 bases stayed unmatched. CDR1 and CDR2 from the germline V gene are SGHRS and YFSETQ. The CDR3 DNA reads as TGCGCCAGCAGCGCAATCAGGGGGAGGACTGAAGCTTTCTTT. Translating it yields CASSAIRGRTEAFF.

This clone was detected once. The chain carries TRBV6-5 and TRBJ1-2; tentative D call: TRBD1 (6 bases). Germline V gene data show CDR1 as MNHEY and CDR2 as SVGAGI. The CDR3 is made up of 15 amino acids. Trimming left V 6 bases short and J 1 base short, with 15 bases between. CDR3 loop: CASSRTHRVNYGYTF. The CDR3, as DNA: TGTGCCAGCAGCCGAACCCACAGGGTTAACTATGGCTACACCTTC.

The chain joins TRBV10-1 to TRBJ2-1, with 7 bases aligning to TRBD1. CDR1 is WNHNN, CDR2 SYGVQD, per germline (reference sequence). With V trimmed by 0 bases and J by 7 bases, 12 bases remained unmatched. The CDR3 contains 17 residues. Here the CDR3 DNA reads TGCGCCAGCAGTGAGTCAAACAGGGGAAGGTCGGTAAATGAGCAGTTCTTC. Translating it yields CASSESNRGRSVNEQFF.

V and J are TRBV6-5 and TRBJ2-3; 16 positions agree with TRBD2. The germline V gene has CDR1 MNHEY and CDR2 SVGAGI. The V and J ends lost 6 bases and 12 bases, in that order; junction bases with no gene match: 6. The CDR3 totals 14 residues. As DNA, the CDR3 is TGTGCCAGCAGAGCGGGACTAGCGGGGGGGCCCCAGTATTTT. The encoded protein is CASRAGLAGGPQYF.